This T cell receptor beta chain was identified in a study of cytomegalovirus exposure and HLA in healthy donors. Overall study context: The roughly 700 first-cohort repertoires and the 100 to 150 validation repertoires shared the same platform, a later analysis reported.

The donors were in the approximately 110-subject validation cohort; that cohort was separate from the roughly 700-subject first cohort. Points from the study as a whole: Reports indicated that the classifier achieved high specificity and sensitivity in diagnosing cytomegalovirus status.

Measured with immunoSEQ multiplex PCR; TCRdb has only the in-frame clones, and not every one. The data hold some 130,000 clones, with approximately 87% observed a single time. The CDR3 is 17 residues long. CDR1 LGHNA and CDR2 YNFKEQ come from the germline V gene. The V segment lost 0 bases and the J segment 0 bases; nucleotides outside the gene matches: 4. Notes on this clone: As yet, its antigen is unknown.

Sequencing was performed on PBMCs. The receptor was derived from a woman aged 18-29 years in good health and CMV-seropositive. The chain is built from TRBV4-2 and TRBJ2-3; 9 positions agree with TRBD2. The CDR3 nucleotides are TGTGCCAGCAGCCAAGATTTGGCGGGGGGGAGCACAGATACGCAGTATTTT. Protein sequence: CASSQDLAGGSTDTQYF.